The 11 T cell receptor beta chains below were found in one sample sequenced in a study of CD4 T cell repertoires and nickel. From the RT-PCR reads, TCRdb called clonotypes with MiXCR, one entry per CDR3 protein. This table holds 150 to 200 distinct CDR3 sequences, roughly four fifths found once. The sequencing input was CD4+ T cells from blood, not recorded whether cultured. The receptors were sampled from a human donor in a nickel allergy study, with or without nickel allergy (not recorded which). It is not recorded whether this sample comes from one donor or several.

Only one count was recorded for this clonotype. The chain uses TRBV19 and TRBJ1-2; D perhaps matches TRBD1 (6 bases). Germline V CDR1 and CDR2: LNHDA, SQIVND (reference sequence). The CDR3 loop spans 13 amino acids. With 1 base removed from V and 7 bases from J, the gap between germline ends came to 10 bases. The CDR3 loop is CASSIGGQSGYTF. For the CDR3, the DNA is TGTGCCAGTAGTATAGGCGGACAGTCTGGCTACACCTTC. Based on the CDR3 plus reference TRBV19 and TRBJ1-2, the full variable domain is DGGITQSPKYLFRKEGQNVTLSCEQNLNHDAMYWYRQDPGQGLRLIYYSQIVNDFQKGDIAEGYSVSREKKESFPLTVTSAQKNPTAFYLCASSIGGQSGYTFGSGTRLTVV.

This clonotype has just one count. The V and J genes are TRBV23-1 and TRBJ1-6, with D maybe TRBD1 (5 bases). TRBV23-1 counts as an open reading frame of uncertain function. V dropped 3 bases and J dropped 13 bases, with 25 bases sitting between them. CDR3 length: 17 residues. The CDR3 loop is CASSQGERDPLSSPLHF. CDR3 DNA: TGCGCCAGCAGTCAGGGAGAACGGGACCCCCTAAGTTCTCCCCTCCACTTT.

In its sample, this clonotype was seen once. CDR3 sequence reads: CSARLQGAHYGYTF. The CDR3 coding sequence is TGCAGTGCTAGACTTCAGGGGGCCCACTATGGCTACACCTTC. The chain is built from TRBV20-1 and TRBJ1-2, with 8 bases identical to TRBD1. The CDR3 has 14 residues. V lost 2 bases and J lost 3; bases outside the gene matches: 5. Germline V gene sequence: CDR1 DFQATT, CDR2 SNEGSKA (reference sequence).

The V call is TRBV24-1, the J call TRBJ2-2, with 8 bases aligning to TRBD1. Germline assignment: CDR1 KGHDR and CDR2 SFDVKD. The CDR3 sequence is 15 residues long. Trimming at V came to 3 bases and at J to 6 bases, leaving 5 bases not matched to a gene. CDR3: CATSDQDRESGELFF. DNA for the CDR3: TGTGCCACCAGTGATCAGGACAGGGAATCCGGGGAGCTGTTTTTT.

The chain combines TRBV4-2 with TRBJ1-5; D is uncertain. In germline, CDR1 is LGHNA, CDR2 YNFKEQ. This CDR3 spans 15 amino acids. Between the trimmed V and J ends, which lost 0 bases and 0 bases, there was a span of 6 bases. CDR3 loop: CASSQDRTSNQPQHF. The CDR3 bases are TGTGCCAGCAGCCAAGATAGAACTAGCAATCAGCCCCAGCATTTT.

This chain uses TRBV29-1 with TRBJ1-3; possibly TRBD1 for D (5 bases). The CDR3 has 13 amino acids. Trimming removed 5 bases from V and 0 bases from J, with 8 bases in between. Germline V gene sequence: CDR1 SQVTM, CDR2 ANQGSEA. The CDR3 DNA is TGCAGCGTTATGACAGACTCTGGAAACACCATATATTTT. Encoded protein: CSVMTDSGNTIYF.

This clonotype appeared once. CDR3 amino acids: CASQSWTQRADTQYF. The CDR3 nucleotides are TGTGCCAGCCAATCGTGGACCCAAAGAGCAGATACGCAGTATTTT. The chain uses TRBV19 and TRBJ2-3; no firm D call. The CDR3 spans 15 residues. Germline V lookup: CDR1 LNHDA, CDR2 SQIVND (reference sequence). The ends were cut back, 9 bases at V and 4 bases at J, with 20 bases in the middle.

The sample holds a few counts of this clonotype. The CDR3 DNA is TGCAGTGCTAGGTTTAGCCCTCCGGGGAATGAGCAGTTCTTC. Amino acids: CSARFSPPGNEQFF. The chain combines TRBV20-1 with TRBJ2-1; tentatively, D is TRBD2 (5 bases). With 3 bases removed from V and 7 bases from J, the gap between germline ends came to 16 bases. There are 14 residues in the CDR3. Germline V lookup: CDR1 DFQATT, CDR2 SNEGSKA (reference sequence).

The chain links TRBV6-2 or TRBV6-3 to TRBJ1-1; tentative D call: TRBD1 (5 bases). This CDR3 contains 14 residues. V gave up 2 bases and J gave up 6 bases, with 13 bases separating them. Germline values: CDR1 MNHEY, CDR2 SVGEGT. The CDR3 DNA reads TGTGCCAGCAGTTACCGTACAGGATCCCCTGAAGCTTTCTTT. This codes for CASSYRTGSPEAFF.

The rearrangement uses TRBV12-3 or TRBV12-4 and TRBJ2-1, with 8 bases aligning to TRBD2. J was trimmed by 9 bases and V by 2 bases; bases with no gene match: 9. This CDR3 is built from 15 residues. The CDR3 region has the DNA TGTGCCAGCAGTTTAAGAACGGGGGGGGCAGGTGAGCAGTTCTTC. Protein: CASSLRTGGAGEQFF.

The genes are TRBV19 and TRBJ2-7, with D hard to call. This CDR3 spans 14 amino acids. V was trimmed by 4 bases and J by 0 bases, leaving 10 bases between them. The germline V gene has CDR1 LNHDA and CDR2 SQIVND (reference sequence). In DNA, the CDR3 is TGTGCCAGTAGTACCCAAGGCCTCTCCTACGAGCAGTACTTC. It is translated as CASSTQGLSYEQYF.